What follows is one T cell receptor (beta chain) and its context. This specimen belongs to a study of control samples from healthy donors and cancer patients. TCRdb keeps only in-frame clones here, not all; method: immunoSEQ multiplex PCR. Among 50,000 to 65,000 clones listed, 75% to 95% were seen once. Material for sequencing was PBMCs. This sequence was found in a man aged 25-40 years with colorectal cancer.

CDR3 sequence: CASSSRGGHTGELFF. The CDR3 DNA reads TGTGCCAGCTCATCCCGGGGGGGTCACACCGGGGAGCTGTTTTTT. The chain uses TRBV18 and TRBJ2-2; the match to TRBD2 covers 8 bases. Germline lookup yields CDR1 KGHSH and CDR2 LQKENI. There are 15 residues in the CDR3. V lost 5 bases to trimming and J lost 3 bases; unmatched junction nucleotides: 5. The complete variable domain, with remaining parts taken from reference TRBV18 and TRBJ2-2, reads NAGVMQNPRHLVRRRGQEARLRCSPMKGHSHVYWYRQLPEEGLKFMVYLQKENIIDESGMPKERFSAEFPKEGPSILRIQQVVRGDSAAYFCASSSRGGHTGELFFGEGSRLTVL.